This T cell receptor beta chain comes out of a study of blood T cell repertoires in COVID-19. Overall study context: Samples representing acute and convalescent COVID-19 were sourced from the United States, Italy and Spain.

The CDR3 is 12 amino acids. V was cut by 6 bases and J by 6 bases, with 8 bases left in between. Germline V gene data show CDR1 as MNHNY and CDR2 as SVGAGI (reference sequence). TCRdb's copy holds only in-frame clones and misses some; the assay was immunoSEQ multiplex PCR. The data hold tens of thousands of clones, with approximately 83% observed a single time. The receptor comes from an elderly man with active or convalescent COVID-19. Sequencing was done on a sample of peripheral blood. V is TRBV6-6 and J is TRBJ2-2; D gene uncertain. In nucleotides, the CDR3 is TGTGCCAGCAGCACTTCTTCCGGGGAGCTGTTTTTT. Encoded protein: CASSTSSGELFF.